The rows below give T cell receptor beta chains drawn from one sample of a study of T-cell reconstitution after alpha-beta-depleted transplantation in children. From the PCR reads, TCRdb called clonotypes with MiXCR, one entry per CDR3 protein. The sample carries a few hundred thousand distinct CDR3 sequences, under 15% recorded once. The sequenced sample was PBMCs from the stem cell graft donor, obtained from the stem cell graft. The receptors come from a human donor who donated a stem cell graft to a child with combined immunodeficiency. Each CDR3 is given with its conserved first and last residue. D genes are given only for firm matches. Expanded clones are given a class, and other clones once, few, many or no size at all.

J	D	V	size	DNA	CDR3
TRBJ2-2	TRBD1	TRBV6-5	.	TGTGCCAGCAGTTACTCGAGGGGACAGGGGTCGAACACCGGGGAGCTGTTTTTT	CASSYSRGQGSNTGELFF
TRBJ2-7	.	TRBV15	many	TGTGCCACCAGCAGAGATCGGGATGGGCCCGGGGAGCAGTACTTC	CATSRDRDGPGEQYF
TRBJ2-3	TRBD2	TRBV4-2	.	TGTGCCAGCAGCCAAGGTATCCTAGCGGGGTCAGATACGCAGTATTTT	CASSQGILAGSDTQYF
TRBJ2-5	.	TRBV20-1	.	TGCAGTGCTAGAGATCAGACGAGGCGGGGAGAGACCCAGTACTTC	CSARDQTRRGETQYF
TRBJ2-1	.	TRBV12-3/TRBV12-4	many	TGTGCCAGCAGTTTTTTGAATGAGCAGTTCTTC	CASSFLNEQFF
TRBJ1-5	TRBD1	TRBV12-3/TRBV12-4	many	TGTGCCAGCAGTTTAGGGACAGGGGCGACTCAGCCCCAGCATTTT	CASSLGTGATQPQHF
TRBJ2-7	TRBD1	TRBV12-3/TRBV12-4	.	TGTGCCAGCAGTCCCGACAGGGGCCCCTCAGACGAGTACTTC	CASSPDRGPSDEYF
TRBJ2-5	TRBD1	TRBV29-1	.	TGCAGCGTTGACCCAGGGGGCCCAGAGACCCAGTACTTC	CSVDPGGPETQYF
TRBJ2-2	.	TRBV27	few	TGTGCCAGCAGTTTGTCGCCTAGAGAAGGGGGGGAGCTGTTTTTT	CASSLSPREGGELFF
TRBJ2-1	.	TRBV21-1	many	TGTGCCAGCAGCAAAGGTGGCGGTCCCTACAATGAGCAGTTCTTC	CASSKGGGPYNEQFF
TRBJ2-6	.	TRBV6-5	few	TGTGCCAGCAGTTACTCGGGGTCCCTCTCTGGGGCCAACGTCCTGACTTTC	CASSYSGSLSGANVLTF
TRBJ2-3	.	TRBV7-9	.	TGTGCCAGCAGCCTCCAGTGGGGGTCAGATACGCAGTATTTT	CASSLQWGSDTQYF
TRBJ1-1	.	TRBV19	.	TGTGCCAGTAGAGGGACAACTGAAGCTTTCTTT	CASRGTTEAFF
TRBJ2-3	.	TRBV5-1	few	TGCGCCAGCAGCTTGGAGCCATCACGCACAGATACGCAGTATTTT	CASSLEPSRTDTQYF
TRBJ2-7	TRBD1	TRBV7-2	few	TGTGCCAGCAGCATAACAGGGGACCCTTCCTACGAGCAGTACTTC	CASSITGDPSYEQYF
TRBJ2-7	TRBD1	TRBV10-3	.	TGTGCCATCAGGGGGACAGGAGCAAGCTACGAGCAGTACTTC	CAIRGTGASYEQYF
TRBJ1-2	.	TRBV6-1	many	TGTGCCACAAACAGGGAATCCCACTGGGGCTATGGCTACACCTTC	CATNRESHWGYGYTF
TRBJ2-1	TRBD2	TRBV7-2	.	TGTGCCAGCAGCTCCCGGACTAGCGGGGTCAACAATGAGCAGTTCTTC	CASSSRTSGVNNEQFF
TRBJ2-6	.	TRBV12-3/TRBV12-4	few	TGTGCCAGCAGTTTAGCGCGTGGGGCCAACGTCCTGACTTTC	CASSLARGANVLTF
TRBJ2-3	TRBD2	TRBV15	many	TGTGCCACCAGCAGCGGACTAGCGGGAGCACAGGCAGATACGCAGTATTTT	CATSSGLAGAQADTQYF
TRBJ2-3	.	TRBV7-9	few	TGTGCCACCCCAGGGGAGAAGGGCACAGATACGCAGTATTTT	CATPGEKGTDTQYF
TRBJ1-2	TRBD1	TRBV12-3/TRBV12-4	many	TGTGCCAGCAGTTTAAGGGGCCCGACAGGGGACGGCTACACCTTC	CASSLRGPTGDGYTF
TRBJ2-7	.	TRBV20-1	few	TGCAGTGCTAAATCCGGTCAAACCTACGAGCAGTACTTC	CSAKSGQTYEQYF
TRBJ1-2	.	TRBV28	.	TGTGCCAGCAGTCCCTGGGGGGGGGGACATGGCTACACCTTC	CASSPWGGGHGYTF
TRBJ1-4	.	TRBV12-3/TRBV12-4	many	TGTGCCAGCAGTTTTCGGGAAAAACTGTTTTTT	CASSFREKLFF
TRBJ2-5	TRBD1	TRBV10-3	few	TGTGCCATCAGTGAGTCGATGACAGGGTTGGGAGAGACCCAGTACTTC	CAISESMTGLGETQYF
TRBJ1-5	TRBD1	TRBV12-3/TRBV12-4	.	TGTGCCAGCAGTTTTTCCGCGACAGGGATCTCGGTTCAGCCCCAGCATTTT	CASSFSATGISVQPQHF
TRBJ2-5	.	TRBV11-3	.	TGTGCCAGCAGCTTAGCCCGAGGTTTGGGCCAAGAGACCCAGTACTTC	CASSLARGLGQETQYF
TRBJ2-1	.	TRBV9	few	TGTGCCAGCAGCACCCATAGCGCCATAACCTACAATGAGCAGTTCTTC	CASSTHSAITYNEQFF
TRBJ1-6	TRBD1	TRBV20-1	.	TGCAGTGCTATCGGGACAGGGGGCTTTGGTTCACCCCTCCACTTT	CSAIGTGGFGSPLHF
TRBJ1-6	.	TRBV12-3/TRBV12-4	.	TGTGCCAGCAGTTTAGGGTGGACCCTTGTGTCACCCCTCCACTTT	CASSLGWTLVSPLHF
TRBJ2-1	TRBD1	TRBV11-2	few	TGTGCCAGCATCCTAGGACAGGGGTACAATGAGCAGTTCTTC	CASILGQGYNEQFF
TRBJ2-1	.	TRBV25-1	many	TGTGCCAGCGGGGTTCGGTACAATGAGCAGTTCTTC	CASGVRYNEQFF
TRBJ2-6	.	TRBV5-1	few	TGCGCCAGCAGCCCCACAGGAGACGGGGCCAACGTCCTGACTTTC	CASSPTGDGANVLTF
TRBJ2-7	.	TRBV18	.	TGTGCCAGCTCCTACCAGGACTCCTACGAGCAGTACTTC	CASSYQDSYEQYF
TRBJ2-7	TRBD1	TRBV24-1	few	TGTGCCACCAGTGAGGGGACAGTTACCTACGAGCAGTACTTC	CATSEGTVTYEQYF
TRBJ2-1	.	TRBV21-1	few	TGTGCCAGCAGCAAGAAATACAATGAGCAGTTCTTC	CASSKKYNEQFF
TRBJ1-3	.	TRBV7-9	.	TGTGCCAGCACCCGGAGCGGCACTGGAAACACCATATATTTT	CASTRSGTGNTIYF
TRBJ2-7	.	TRBV29-1	few	TGCAGCGTGGGACCGGGCTCCTACGAGCAGTACTTC	CSVGPGSYEQYF
TRBJ2-1	TRBD2	TRBV6-4	many	TGTGCCAGCAGTGTAATGGGACTAGCGAGCTCCTACAATGAGCAGTTCTTC	CASSVMGLASSYNEQFF
TRBJ2-1	TRBD2	TRBV10-3	.	TGTGCCATCAGCCAGACTAGCGGGCTTAACAATGAGCAGTTCTTC	CAISQTSGLNNEQFF
TRBJ2-1	TRBD2	TRBV9	many	TGTGCCAGCAGCGAGATGGGACTAGCGGGAGATAATGAGCAGTTCTTC	CASSEMGLAGDNEQFF
TRBJ2-7	.	TRBV5-1	.	TGCGCCAGCAGCTTGGATCTGGGTTCTACATACTTCCATACCTACGAGCAGTACTTC	CASSLDLGSTYFHTYEQYF
TRBJ2-1	.	TRBV7-3	many	TGTGCCAGCAGCCAAGACAGTTCCCCTTACAATGAGCAGTTCTTC	CASSQDSSPYNEQFF
TRBJ2-7	.	TRBV3-1	many	TGTGCCAGCAGCCAAGGCGCAGGCATCTACGAGCAGTACTTC	CASSQGAGIYEQYF
TRBJ1-5	.	TRBV7-6	.	TGTGCCAGCAGCCAAACAGGGCAATCCGGCAATCAGCCCCAGCATTTT	CASSQTGQSGNQPQHF
TRBJ2-6	TRBD1	TRBV7-9	.	TGTGCCAGCAGGTGGACAGGGACTGGGGCCAACGTCCTGACTTTC	CASRWTGTGANVLTF
TRBJ2-1	.	TRBV20-1	many	TGCAGTGCCACCCCTCTGAGGGACGGTGAGCAGTTCTTC	CSATPLRDGEQFF
TRBJ2-1	.	TRBV6-2/TRBV6-3	few	TGTGCCAGCAGTTACCTAACAGGCTACAATGAGCAGTTCTTC	CASSYLTGYNEQFF
TRBJ2-3	.	TRBV9	many	TGTGCCAGCAGCGTCGGGGGCACAGATACGCAGTATTTT	CASSVGGTDTQYF
TRBJ2-3	.	TRBV7-9	.	TGTGCCAGCAGCGAAACAGAGCGGTTGAGCACAGATACGCAGTATTTT	CASSETERLSTDTQYF
TRBJ2-1	TRBD2	TRBV6-1	few	TGTGCCAGCAGGAGCGGGGCCTACAATGAGCAGTTCTTC	CASRSGAYNEQFF
TRBJ2-7	TRBD2	TRBV4-3	few	TGCGCCAGCAGCCAAGATAAGGGACTACCTCCTACGAGGCAGTACTTC	CASSQDKGLPPTRQYF